This TCR beta chain was sequenced in a study of T cell repertoires in cytomegalovirus infection. Study in general: Recently identified HLA-C-restricted CMV epitopes were used, and well-studied HLA-B-restricted CMV epitopes were used as well. A matching HLA type, together with CMV infection, was signaled by public TCR beta signatures. Points from the study as a whole: Within the response measured ex vivo, HLA-C-restricted CMV-specific TCR beta clonotypes were dominant. Cumulative frequency of public TCR beta families picked out carriers of CMV plus the relevant HLA.

V lost 3 bases, J lost 0 bases, and 12 bases lay in between. CDR3 length: 16 amino acids. Per germline, CDR1 SGHTA and CDR2 FQGNSA. TCRdb recomputed calls from the reads with MiXCR, one row per CDR3 protein. Altogether 310,000 or so distinct CDR3 sequences are present, about 25% being singletons, with the ten largest covering about an eighth. This clonotype turned up a few times. Its antigen is currently unknown. The rearrangement uses TRBV7-2 and TRBJ1-5; D gene uncertain. This clonotype originated in a human donor in good health (CMV status not recorded). Some clones in this sample may be carry-over from other donors' samples. Sequencing was performed on cultured PBMCs, taken from culture after CMV antigen stimulation. CDR3 in DNA: TGTGCCAGCAGCTTTGTCGCGGGGAATAGCAATCAGCCCCAGCATTTT. Translation gives CASSFVAGNSNQPQHF.